These 31 T cell receptor beta chains share one sample of origin, sequenced in a study of naive and memory T cell subsets. Study-level findings and limits: Naive repertoires, especially CD8, held a few larger clonotypes, possibly memory cells re-expressing CD45RA.

Their specific antigens are unknown. Both TRBC1 and TRBC2 were covered by a beta constant-region primer of two equimolar oligonucleotides. The ligated cDNA underwent four PCR rounds using SP2 and nested alpha and beta constant-region primers. TCRdb passed the UMI-ligation and nested PCR reads through MiXCR, listing each CDR3 protein once. The sample contains 140,000 to 150,000 distinct CDR3 sequences, 22% of which appear only once. Sequencing input: naive CD4+ T cells from blood. These receptors were taken from a human donor in good health.

This clonotype turned up a few times. The chain combines TRBV20-1 with TRBJ2-7; 11 bases align to TRBD1. Trimming cost V 6 bases and J 5 bases; bases outside gene matches: 3. Per the germline V gene, CDR1 is DFQATT and CDR2 is SNEGSKA (reference sequence). CDR3 length: 12 amino acids. CDR3 nucleotides: TGCAGTGCGGACAGGGGGCCCGACGAGCAGTACTTC. Translated: CSADRGPDEQYF.

As regards this clonotype: The junction does not match germline at one end; this may be a read error. The rearrangement uses TRBV12-3 or TRBV12-4 and TRBJ2-7; TRBD2 aligns across 9 bases. The CDR3 consists of 14 residues. Written as DNA, the CDR3 is TGTGCCAGCAGGTTAGCGGGAGCTGTCTACGAGCAGTACTTC. Protein: CASRLAGAVYEQYF.

This clonotype was counted a few times. The CDR3, as DNA: TGCAGTGCTGGGCGGGAGGGCCCCACAGATACGCAGTATTTT. Its translation: CSAGREGPTDTQYF. This chain connects TRBV20-1 to TRBJ2-3, with 9 bases fitting TRBD2. Germline CDR1 reads DFQATT; CDR2 reads SNEGSKA (reference sequence). The CDR3 totals 14 residues. V shed 5 bases and J 2 bases; nucleotides not matched to a gene: 5.

This clonotype was seen a single time. This sequence joins TRBV29-1 and TRBJ2-1; 9 positions agree with TRBD2. Germline loops: CDR1 SQVTM, CDR2 ANQGSEA. This CDR3 region has 15 residues. V gave up 0 bases and J gave up 7 bases; unmatched junction bases: 7. CDR3 sequence (DNA): TGCAGCGTTGAAGACATTAGCGGGAGTTATAATGAGCAGTTCTTC. This gives the protein CSVEDISGSYNEQFF.

This clonotype was detected a few times. This chain links TRBV28 with TRBJ2-7; D uncertain. Germline CDR1 MDHEN, CDR2 SYDVKM. Trimming cost V 2 bases and J 5 bases, with 16 bases left between them. The CDR3 is 15 amino acids. This CDR3 reads CASSLERTVAHEQYF. The CDR3 region has the DNA TGTGCCAGCAGTTTAGAACGAACAGTCGCGCACGAGCAGTACTTC.

This clonotype was counted a few times. V is TRBV20-1 and J is TRBJ1-5; D might be TRBD1 (6 bases). CDR3 length: 13 amino acids. V lost 5 bases, J lost 3 bases, and 11 bases lay in between. Germline CDR1 is DFQATT and CDR2 is SNEGSKA (reference sequence). The CDR3 sequence is CSASGTLNQPQHF. CDR3 nucleotides: TGCAGTGCTTCCGGGACACTCAATCAGCCCCAGCATTTT.

This chain uses TRBV28 with TRBJ2-5; tentatively, D is TRBD1 (5 bases). Germline V gene sequence: CDR1 MDHEN, CDR2 SYDVKM. This CDR3 is built from 15 residues. Trimming left V 3 bases short and J 4 bases short, with 15 bases between. The CDR3 reads CASSFADPGAETQYF. Written as DNA, the CDR3 is TGTGCCAGCAGTTTCGCGGACCCTGGGGCAGAGACCCAGTACTTC.

This clonotype was picked up a small number of times. The genes are TRBV29-1 and TRBJ2-1; unclear D gene. Germline V gene data show CDR1 as SQVTM and CDR2 as ANQGSEA. V was shortened by 4 bases and J by 9 bases, with 13 bases between the two germline ends. CDR3 size: 12 residues. The CDR3 DNA is TGCAGCGTTGTAAACCGGGTCCGTGAGCAGTTCTTC. It translates to CSVVNRVREQFF.

V usage is TRBV6-6 and J usage is TRBJ2-1; TRBD2 aligns across 10 bases. V was clipped by 3 bases and J by 15 bases; unmatched bases: 14. Germline values: CDR1 MNHNY, CDR2 SVGAGI (reference sequence). CDR3 length: 15 amino acids. CDR3 sequence: CASSYAASGSFVWFF. Here the CDR3 DNA reads TGTGCCAGCAGTTATGCGGCTAGCGGGAGTTTTGTTTGGTTCTTC.

The chain employs TRBV7-2 and TRBJ2-7; D is undetermined. Germline V gene data show CDR1 as SGHTA and CDR2 as FQGNSA. This CDR3 spans 14 amino acids. Deletions cut 1 base from V and 2 bases from J, with 9 bases between. The CDR3 is CASSLGVLPYEQYF. CDR3 sequence (DNA): TGTGCCAGCAGCTTAGGAGTCCTACCCTACGAGCAGTACTTC.

This chain connects TRBV19 to TRBJ1-6; tentative D call: TRBD1 (5 bases). The CDR3 contains 15 residues. Germline assignment: CDR1 LNHDA and CDR2 SQIVND (reference sequence). V shed 9 bases and J shed 7 bases, with 19 bases lying between them. The CDR3 sequence is CASVNRRQQNSPLHF. CDR3 DNA sequence: TGTGCCAGCGTTAACCGGAGACAGCAGAATTCACCCCTCCACTTT. Combining the CDR3 with reference TRBV19 and TRBJ1-6 gives the whole variable domain DGGITQSPKYLFRKEGQNVTLSCEQNLNHDAMYWYRQDPGQGLRLIYYSQIVNDFQKGDIAEGYSVSREKKESFPLTVTSAQKNPTAFYLCASVNRRQQNSPLHFGNGTRLTVT.

This clonotype appeared a few times. This chain links TRBV28 with TRBJ2-3, with D uncertain. Trimming removed 6 bases from V and 2 bases from J, with 12 bases in between. The CDR3 runs 14 residues. Germline V gene lookup returns CDR1 MDHEN and CDR2 SYDVKM. The CDR3 region has the DNA TGTGCCAGCAGCCGGCCGGGCAACACAGATACGCAGTATTTT. Encoded protein: CASSRPGNTDTQYF.

The sample holds a few counts of this clonotype. The rearrangement uses TRBV25-1 and TRBJ2-3; D call uncertain. V was pared by 4 bases and J by 8 bases, with 10 bases between. The germline gives CDR1 MGHDK, CDR2 SYGVNS. This CDR3 region has 12 residues. This CDR3 is CASSGLTLTQYF. CDR3 bases: TGTGCCAGCAGTGGCTTGACTCTTACGCAGTATTTT.

The chain carries TRBV6-2 or TRBV6-3 and TRBJ2-4; D possibly uses TRBD1 or TRBD2 (6 bases each). The V end lost 7 bases, the J end lost 7 bases, and 20 bases lay between the germline ends. There are 15 residues in the CDR3. From germline, CDR1 is MNHEY and CDR2 SVGEGT. CDR3 sequence: CASTPPGRRGNIQYF. The CDR3, as DNA: TGTGCCAGCACCCCGCCGGGGCGGAGGGGGAACATTCAGTACTTC.

CDR3 amino acids: CAWSVWAGPNEQFF. In DNA form, the CDR3 reads TGTGCCTGGAGTGTATGGGCAGGGCCCAATGAGCAGTTCTTC. The genes are TRBV30 and TRBJ2-1, with D maybe TRBD1 (5 bases). V gave up 0 bases and J gave up 6 bases, with 12 bases separating them. Germline CDR1 GTSNPN, CDR2 SVGIG (reference sequence). The length of the CDR3 is 14 residues.

Only a few counts were recorded for this clonotype. The V and J genes are TRBV27 and TRBJ2-7; tentatively, D is TRBD2 (6 bases). Trimming took 3 bases from V and 3 from J, leaving 12 bases between them. CDR3 length: 14 residues. Germline-derived CDR1 and CDR2 are MNHEY and SMNVEV (reference sequence). This chain's CDR3 is CASSFQRVIYEQYF. DNA for the CDR3: TGTGCCAGCAGTTTCCAGCGGGTAATCTACGAGCAGTACTTC.

V and J are TRBV18 and TRBJ2-7; possibly TRBD1 or TRBD2 for D (6 bases each). V dropped 3 bases and J dropped 0 bases, with 12 bases sitting between them. Germline lookup yields CDR1 KGHSH and CDR2 LQKENI. CDR3 length: 15 amino acids. The CDR3 protein is CASSPDRGHSYEQYF. The CDR3 bases are TGTGCCAGCTCACCTGATCGGGGGCACTCCTACGAGCAGTACTTC.

The rearrangement uses TRBV29-1 and TRBJ2-5; 14 bases line up with TRBD2. Germline lookup yields CDR1 SQVTM and CDR2 ANQGSEA. The trim removed 8 bases at V and 4 bases at J, leaving 3 bases unmatched. The CDR3 length is 13 residues. The CDR3 reads CSPGLAGVETQYF. In DNA, the CDR3 is TGCAGCCCGGGACTAGCGGGAGTAGAGACCCAGTACTTC.

The table lists this clonotype with a few counts. V and J are TRBV5-1 and TRBJ2-3; 7 bases agree with TRBD1. Germline-derived CDR1 and CDR2 are SGHRS and YFSETQ. V lost 2 bases to trimming and J lost 2 bases; unmatched junction nucleotides: 5. CDR3 length equals 15 residues. CDR3 DNA: TGCGCCAGCAGCTTCGACAGGGTGTACACAGATACGCAGTATTTT. The encoded protein is CASSFDRVYTDTQYF.

The J gene is TRBJ2-1, the V gene TRBV12-3 or TRBV12-4; 13 bases fit TRBD2. The junction had 10 bases not matched to a gene; V was cut back by 7 bases and J by 7 bases. The CDR3 covers 16 residues. The CDR3 region is CASKLATGLAGNEQFF. The CDR3 DNA sequence: TGTGCCAGCAAACTCGCCACGGGACTAGCGGGAAATGAGCAGTTCTTC.

This clonotype was counted a few times. J is TRBJ2-7 and V is TRBV30, with TRBD1 identical over 8 bases. The V and J ends lost 3 bases and 3 bases, in that order; junction bases with no gene match: 7. CDR3 length: 14 residues. CDR1 and CDR2 (germline): GTSNPN, SVGIG (reference sequence). The DNA for the CDR3 is TGTGCCTGGAGGGGGGCAGGGGGCCTCTACGAGCAGTACTTC. As protein: CAWRGAGGLYEQYF. The whole variable domain, filled in from reference TRBV30 and TRBJ2-7, reads SQTIHQWPATLVQPVGSPLSLECTVEGTSNPNLYWYRQAAGRGLQLLFYSVGIGQISSEVPQNLSASRPQDRQFILSSKKLLLSDSGFYLCAWRGAGGLYEQYFGPGTRLTVT.

J is TRBJ2-5 and V is TRBV20-1; a possible D gene is TRBD1 (6 bases). This CDR3 is built from 12 residues. The germline V and J ends were trimmed by 6 bases and 3 bases, with 11 bases remaining between them. Germline values: CDR1 DFQATT, CDR2 SNEGSKA (reference sequence). The CDR3 DNA follows: TGCAGTGCCCAGCACAGGGAAGAGACCCAGTACTTC. Protein sequence: CSAQHREETQYF.

This clonotype has just a few counts. In nucleotides, the CDR3 is TGTGCCAGCAGCTTTTCTGGGTTAGAGACCCAGTACTTC. The encoded protein is CASSFSGLETQYF. This chain joins TRBV5-6 and TRBJ2-5; D not certain. The germline V and J ends were trimmed by 2 bases and 4 bases, with 9 bases remaining between them. The CDR3 is 13 amino acids. The germline gives CDR1 SGHDT, CDR2 YYEEEE.

The genes are TRBV11-2 and TRBJ2-3; either TRBD1 or TRBD2 may supply D (5 bases each). CDR3 size: 16 residues. Deletions cut 2 bases from V and 4 bases from J, with 16 bases between. The germline CDR1 and CDR2 sequences are SGHAT and FQNNGV. In nucleotides, the CDR3 is TGTGCCAGCAGCTTATTCCGGGACCTTAGGGCAGATACGCAGTATTTT. Amino acid sequence: CASSLFRDLRADTQYF.

The gene calls are TRBV9 and TRBJ2-1, with 9 bases identical to TRBD2. This CDR3 is built from 16 residues. After removal of 1 base from V and 7 bases from J, the junction contained 9 bases not matched to a gene. CDR1 and CDR2 (germline): SGDLS, YYNGEE. CDR3 sequence reads: CASSVKFSGSPNEQFF. Written as DNA, the CDR3 is TGTGCCAGCAGCGTAAAGTTTAGCGGGAGCCCGAATGAGCAGTTCTTC.

This clonotype was recorded at least ten times. V is TRBV4-1 and J is TRBJ2-6; TRBD1 matches 7 bases. V shed 4 bases, J shed 0 bases, and the junction held 9 bases outside the gene matches. This CDR3 is built from 18 residues. Germline CDR1 reads MGHRA; CDR2 reads YSYEKL. This chain's CDR3 is CASSRRPEGASGANVLTF. The DNA for the CDR3 is TGCGCCAGCAGCCGTCGGCCTGAGGGGGCCTCTGGGGCCAACGTCCTGACTTTC.

A single count supports this clonotype. The rearrangement joins TRBV28 to TRBJ2-1; 8 bases map to TRBD2. The CDR3 runs 16 residues. Germline V gene lookup returns CDR1 MDHEN and CDR2 SYDVKM. After removal of 10 bases from V and 2 bases from J, the junction contained 13 bases not matched to a gene. CDR3 sequence reads: CANTGLSGSPYNEQFF. The CDR3 nucleotides read TGTGCCAACACCGGATTGAGCGGGAGTCCCTACAATGAGCAGTTCTTC.

V usage is TRBV11-3 and J usage is TRBJ2-4, with 10 bases identical to TRBD1. The CDR3 sequence is 15 residues long. Trimming took 5 bases from V and 3 from J; bases not matched to a gene: 4. CDR1 and CDR2 from the germline V gene are SGHNT and YENEEA. CDR3 nucleotide sequence: TGTGCCAGCAGCCGCGGACAGGGGGACAAAAACATTCAGTACTTC. Translating it yields CASSRGQGDKNIQYF. The full variable domain, rest sourced from reference TRBV11-3 and TRBJ2-4, is EAGVVQSPRYKIIEKKQPVAFWCNPISGHNTLYWYLQNLGQGPELLIRYENEEAVDDSQLPKDRFSAERLKGVDSTLKIQPAELGDSAVYLCASSRGQGDKNIQYFGAGTRLSVL.

This clonotype was recorded at least ten times. The chain employs TRBV18 and TRBJ2-1; a weak D match, TRBD2 (5 bases). Trimming took off 8 bases at V and 1 base at J, with 12 bases between the two ends. CDR3 size: 14 residues. Per germline, CDR1 KGHSH and CDR2 LQKENI. The CDR3 sequence is CASQEGQSYNEQFF. The CDR3, as DNA: TGTGCCAGCCAAGAGGGTCAATCCTACAATGAGCAGTTCTTC.

The V call is TRBV6-5, the J call TRBJ2-5; 13 bases fit TRBD2. The junction had 4 bases not matched to a gene; V was cut back by 5 bases and J by 1 base. The germline gives CDR1 MNHEY, CDR2 SVGAGI. The CDR3 runs 16 residues. The CDR3, as DNA: TGTGCCAGCAGTCGGACTAGCGGGAGTAGCCAAGAGACCCAGTACTTC. It yields the protein CASSRTSGSSQETQYF.

The table lists this clonotype with a few counts. This chain links TRBV12-3 or TRBV12-4 with TRBJ2-3, with a tentative D call TRBD1 (6 bases). There are 16 residues in the CDR3. V was clipped by 3 bases and J by 3 bases, with 16 bases between them. This CDR3 is CASSLGRVQGTDTQYF. DNA of the CDR3: TGTGCCAGCAGTTTGGGCAGGGTCCAGGGGACAGATACGCAGTATTTT.